Following are 31 T cell receptor beta chains from one sample sequenced in a study of OX40 agonist ivuxolimab in advanced cancers. Libraries were made using the immunoSEQ multiplex PCR assay. This immuneACCESS table, as held by TCRdb, lists in-frame sequences with V and J called but not all clones. Of the missing ones, under half trace to an unresolved V gene in checked studies; the others have no known cause. Present in this sample are about 53,000 clones, over 75% of which were seen just once. About 1.5% of the sample comes from the top ten. This sample comprised CD4+ or CD8+ T cells sorted from blood, obtained in a trial of the OX40 agonist ivuxolimab. These receptors were collected from an adult with an advanced solid tumor such as melanoma, head and neck, liver or kidney cancer.

The chain recombines TRBV5-4 with TRBJ1-4; perhaps TRBD1 as D (5 bases). Germline V gene data show CDR1 as SGHNT and CDR2 as YYREEE (reference sequence). Trimming stripped 4 bases from V and 4 bases from J, with 11 bases between. The CDR3 extends over 14 amino acids. The CDR3 is CASSTGLSNEKLFF. CDR3 nucleotide sequence: TGTGCCAGCAGCACGGGACTCAGTAATGAAAAACTGTTTTTT.

V gene TRBV28 combines with J gene TRBJ1-2, with a possible D match to TRBD1 (6 bases). Trimming took 2 bases from V and 4 from J, leaving 14 bases between them. The CDR3 runs 15 residues. Germline-derived CDR1 and CDR2 are MDHEN and SYDVKM. This CDR3 is CASSLPGVGSYGYTF. Written as DNA, the CDR3 is TGTGCCAGCAGTTTACCAGGGGTTGGTAGCTATGGCTACACCTTC.

The chain carries TRBV6-1 and TRBJ2-2; no clear D gene. CDR1 MNHNS and CDR2 SASEGT come from the germline V gene. The CDR3 has 14 residues. V shed 8 bases and J shed 6 bases, with 16 bases lying between them. The CDR3 coding sequence is TGTGCCAGCCTACTAAGCCGAAGGGCCGGGGAGCTGTTTTTT. Its protein is CASLLSRRAGELFF.

This chain joins TRBV5-1 and TRBJ2-1, with a weak D call TRBD2 (5 bases). Trimming stripped 0 bases from V and 6 bases from J, with 13 bases between. Germline V gene lookup returns CDR1 SGHRS and CDR2 YFSETQ. The CDR3 spans 15 residues. The CDR3 nucleotides are TGCGCCAGCAGCTTGGCGTCAGGTCGGGGCAATGAGCAGTTCTTC. Protein: CASSLASGRGNEQFF.

The chain links TRBV5-5 to TRBJ2-7; D is possibly TRBD1 (6 bases). The V end lost 4 bases, the J end lost 4 bases, and 15 bases lay between the germline ends. CDR1 is SGHKS, CDR2 YYEKEE, per germline (reference sequence). This CDR3 contains 14 residues. The CDR3 DNA reads TGTGCCAGCAGCCGCGGACAGTTGGGGTACGAGCAGTACTTC. Residues: CASSRGQLGYEQYF.

The CDR3 loop reads CAIDDPGQGARWYF. The CDR3 DNA is TGTGCCATCGATGATCCGGGACAGGGGGCGCGGTGGTATTTT. The genes are TRBV10-3 and TRBJ1-3; 12 bases map to TRBD1. The ends lost 8 bases at V and 16 bases at J; junction bases unmatched: 15. The length of the CDR3 is 14 residues. Germline CDR1 and CDR2: ENHRY and SYGVKD.

The chain is built from TRBV5-6 and TRBJ1-1, with 9 positions matching TRBD1. Germline values: CDR1 SGHDT, CDR2 YYEEEE. This CDR3 spans 13 amino acids. Trimming at V came to 4 bases and at J to 4 bases, leaving 2 bases not matched to a gene. CDR3 sequence (DNA): TGTGCCAGCAGCCTGACAGGGGGCACTGAAGCTTTCTTT. Residues: CASSLTGGTEAFF.

The chain combines TRBV7-9 with TRBJ2-1; 8 bases align to TRBD1. V shed 5 bases, J shed 6 bases, and the junction held 18 bases outside the gene matches. Germline CDR1 is SEHNR and CDR2 is FQNEAQ (reference sequence). The CDR3 is 18 amino acids. This CDR3 reads CASSQPGQARGKSNEQFF. CDR3 sequence (DNA): TGTGCCAGCAGCCAACCGGGACAGGCGAGAGGGAAGTCCAATGAGCAGTTCTTC.

DNA of the CDR3: TGTGCCAGCATCCCCACGACTAGCGGGAATTACGAGCAGTACTTC. As protein: CASIPTTSGNYEQYF. This rearrangement joins TRBV28 to TRBJ2-7; 11 nucleotides match TRBD2. The V gene's germline CDR1 is MDHEN and CDR2 SYDVKM. The CDR3 extends over 15 amino acids. V dropped 7 bases and J dropped 4; count of bases not matched to a gene: 9.

The genes are TRBV28 and TRBJ2-4; 9 bases match TRBD2. From germline, CDR1 is MDHEN and CDR2 SYDVKM. With 3 bases clipped from V and 5 bases from J, the junction kept 5 bases outside the gene matches. This CDR3 region has 15 residues. DNA for the CDR3: TGTGCCAGCAGTTTTGTCTCTAGCGGGGAAAACATTCAGTACTTC. It is translated as CASSFVSSGENIQYF.

This clone has only a few counts. The chain uses TRBV4-2 and TRBJ1-2; D is uncertain. The germline CDR1 and CDR2 sequences are LGHNA and YNFKEQ. This CDR3 is 15 amino acids long. Deletions cut 0 bases from V and 4 bases from J, with 12 bases between. CDR3 sequence reads: CASSQDRSSGYGYTF. In DNA form, the CDR3 reads TGTGCCAGCAGCCAAGATAGATCCTCAGGCTATGGCTACACCTTC.

This clone turned up a few times. The chain uses TRBV2 and TRBJ2-1; D unclear. Germline V gene lookup returns CDR1 SNHLY and CDR2 FYNNEI. This CDR3 comprises 13 residues. Deletions cut 5 bases from V and 7 bases from J, with 12 bases between. The CDR3 DNA reads TGTGCCAGCAGTTATCGTGTGGTTAATGAGCAGTTCTTC. Protein: CASSYRVVNEQFF.

The rearrangement uses TRBV6-1 and TRBJ1-2, with D maybe TRBD1 (6 bases). CDR3 length equals 14 residues. The germline V gene encodes CDR1 MNHNS and CDR2 SASEGT. The V end was cut by 5 bases, the J end by 6 bases, with 16 bases between. The DNA of the CDR3 is TGTGCCAGCAGTACGATTGGACAGAAGAATGGCTACACCTTC. Translated: CASSTIGQKNGYTF.

CDR3 nucleotide sequence: TGTGCCAGCAGGAGGGACTCTTACAATGAGCAGTTCTTC. Translating gives CASRRDSYNEQFF. The V gene is TRBV6-5, the J gene TRBJ2-1, with D perhaps TRBD2 (6 bases). The germline CDR1 and CDR2 sequences are MNHEY and SVGAGI. This CDR3 region has 13 residues. Trimming shortened V by 6 bases and J by 4 bases, and 10 bases separated the two germline ends.

The J gene is TRBJ1-1, the V gene TRBV11-2; D call uncertain. The CDR3 is 14 residues long. Trimming removed 2 bases at V and 2 bases at J, with 9 bases between. Germline assignment: CDR1 SGHAT and CDR2 FQNNGV. The CDR3 protein is CASSLRRINTEAFF. In DNA form, the CDR3 reads TGTGCCAGCAGCTTAAGACGGATCAACACTGAAGCTTTCTTT. The complete variable domain, with remaining parts taken from reference TRBV11-2 and TRBJ1-1, reads EAGVAQSPRYKIIEKRQSVAFWCNPISGHATLYWYQQILGQGPKLLIQFQNNGVVDDSQLPKDRFSAERLKGVDSTLKIQPAKLEDSAVYLCASSLRRINTEAFFGQGTRLTVV.

The chain uses TRBV6-6 and TRBJ1-5; D remains ambiguous. The CDR3 is made up of 13 amino acids. The germline V and J ends were trimmed by 7 bases and 2 bases, with 9 bases remaining between them. Germline CDR1 reads MNHNY; CDR2 reads SVGAGI (reference sequence). CDR3 nucleotide sequence: TGTGCCAGCATCTATGACGGCAATCAGCCCCAGCATTTT. Its translation: CASIYDGNQPQHF.

The rearrangement joins TRBV5-1 to TRBJ2-1; the D is unclear. Germline loops: CDR1 SGHRS, CDR2 YFSETQ. V lost 0 bases to trimming and J lost 0 bases, with 7 bases between them. CDR3 size: 15 residues. The CDR3 protein is CASSLELVSYNEQFF. The CDR3 nucleotides read TGCGCCAGCAGCTTGGAGCTCGTCTCCTACAATGAGCAGTTCTTC. Based on the CDR3 plus reference TRBV5-1 and TRBJ2-1, the full variable domain is KAGVTQTPRYLIKTRGQQVTLSCSPISGHRSVSWYQQTPGQGLQFLFEYFSETQRNKGNFPGRFSGRQFSNSRSEMNVSTLELGDSALYLCASSLELVSYNEQFFGPGTRLTVL.

CDR3 sequence (DNA): TGTGCCAGCAGCTTAGCGACTAGCGGGAGTTACGAGCAGTACTTC. Amino acids: CASSLATSGSYEQYF. The V gene is TRBV11-2, the J gene TRBJ2-7; TRBD2 agrees at 12 bases. V gave up 1 base and J gave up 4 bases; unmatched junction bases: 2. The CDR3 loop spans 15 amino acids. Germline V lookup: CDR1 SGHAT, CDR2 FQNNGV.

This clone was picked up a small number of times. The chain has TRBV30 and TRBJ1-3, with D hard to call. CDR3 size: 11 residues. The V and J ends lost 0 bases and 3 bases respectively, with 0 bases between them. Per the germline V gene, CDR1 is GTSNPN and CDR2 is SVGIG (reference sequence). The chain's CDR3 is CAWSVGNTIYF. In DNA form, the CDR3 reads TGTGCCTGGAGTGTTGGAAACACCATATATTTT.

The chain is built from TRBV30 and TRBJ1-1; D is ambiguous. Trimming took 1 base from V and 9 from J, leaving 15 bases between them. The CDR3 runs 13 residues. Per germline, CDR1 GTSNPN and CDR2 SVGIG (reference sequence). CDR3 sequence (DNA): TGTGCCTGGAGTGGCGGTGCATCGGGTAAAGCTTTCTTT. Encoded protein: CAWSGGASGKAFF. Full variable domain (rest looked up from reference TRBV30 and TRBJ1-1): SQTIHQWPATLVQPVGSPLSLECTVEGTSNPNLYWYRQAAGRGLQLLFYSVGIGQISSEVPQNLSASRPQDRQFILSSKKLLLSDSGFYLCAWSGGASGKAFFGQGTRLTVV.

The chain couples TRBV4-1 to TRBJ1-5, with 9 bases matching TRBD1. The V segment lost 5 bases and the J segment 6 bases; nucleotides outside the gene matches: 11. The germline V gene encodes CDR1 MGHRA and CDR2 YSYEKL. The CDR3 totals 16 residues. CDR3 nucleotides: TGCGCCAGCAGCTCGGCCGGACAGGGGTTGTCTCAGCCCCAGCATTTT. Protein: CASSSAGQGLSQPQHF.

This chain connects TRBV7-9 to TRBJ2-4, with D perhaps matching TRBD1 or TRBD2 (6 bases each). V lost 0 bases, J lost 8 bases, and 17 bases lay in between. This CDR3 has 16 residues. Germline loops: CDR1 SEHNR, CDR2 FQNEAQ (reference sequence). CDR3 sequence reads: CASSLAGGAEWDIQYF. CDR3 in DNA: TGTGCCAGCAGCTTAGCGGGGGGCGCGGAGTGGGACATTCAGTACTTC.

This clone has only a few counts. The chain has TRBV4-1 and TRBJ2-7; D is unresolved. Germline V gene lookup returns CDR1 MGHRA and CDR2 YSYEKL. The ends were cut back, 4 bases at V and 3 bases at J, with 16 bases in the middle. CDR3 size: 15 residues. This chain's CDR3 is CASSPTQDGRYEQYF. CDR3 DNA: TGCGCCAGCAGCCCAACGCAGGACGGTCGCTACGAGCAGTACTTC.

This clone came up once. The rearrangement joins TRBV6-6 to TRBJ2-2; a weak D match, TRBD1 (7 bases). This CDR3 contains 14 residues. The ends were cut back, 6 bases at V and 5 bases at J, with 13 bases in the middle. The germline gives CDR1 MNHNY, CDR2 SVGAGI (reference sequence). In DNA, the CDR3 is TGTGCCAGCAGCGGACAGGCGGGGACCGGGGAGCTGTTTTTT. Protein product: CASSGQAGTGELFF.

The gene calls are TRBV7-2 and TRBJ1-1; D not certain. This CDR3 spans 14 amino acids. The germline V gene has CDR1 SGHTA and CDR2 FQGNSA. V was pared by 5 bases and J by 1 base, with 11 bases between. The CDR3 DNA reads as TGTGCCAGCAGCCGGGAGGGCCGGAACACTGAAGCTTTCTTT. This gives the protein CASSREGRNTEAFF.

This chain links TRBV6-5 with TRBJ1-5; 7 bases align to TRBD1. Germline V gives CDR1 MNHEY, CDR2 SVGAGI. There are 15 residues in the CDR3. The ends lost 5 bases at V and 3 bases at J; junction bases unmatched: 7. CDR3: CASSPDRNFNQPQHF. Here the CDR3 DNA reads TGTGCCAGCAGTCCGGACAGGAATTTCAATCAGCCCCAGCATTTT.

The genes are TRBV5-6 and TRBJ2-5, with TRBD1 matching over 11 bases. The CDR3 runs to 16 residues. In germline, CDR1 is SGHDT, CDR2 YYEEEE. J gave up 5 bases and V 2 bases, and 8 bases lay outside the gene matches. As DNA, the CDR3 is TGTGCCAGCAGCTTAAGGACAGGGGGCCTGTGGGAGACCCAGTACTTC. Its translation: CASSLRTGGLWETQYF.

Here the CDR3 DNA reads TGTGCCAGCAGCCCCACCCGAAGCGTGAACACTGAAGCTTTCTTT. Protein sequence: CASSPTRSVNTEAFF. The J gene is TRBJ1-1, the V gene TRBV5-6; D remains unclear. The V and J ends lost 4 bases and 0 bases respectively, with 13 bases between them. Per germline, CDR1 SGHDT and CDR2 YYEEEE. The CDR3 totals 15 residues.

This clone is a singleton in its sample. This chain links TRBV5-4 with TRBJ1-5; 8 bases are shared with TRBD1. Germline loops: CDR1 SGHNT, CDR2 YYREEE (reference sequence). The CDR3 loop spans 14 amino acids. V lost 2 bases to trimming and J lost 4 bases; unmatched junction nucleotides: 2. Here the CDR3 DNA reads TGTGCCAGCAGCTTACAGGGGGTAAATCAGCCCCAGCATTTT. As protein: CASSLQGVNQPQHF.

The rearrangement links TRBV6-6 to TRBJ1-1, with TRBD1 identical over 8 bases. V dropped 7 bases and J dropped 7; count of bases not matched to a gene: 14. The CDR3 contains 15 residues. Germline V CDR1 and CDR2: MNHNY, SVGAGI (reference sequence). CDR3 DNA: TGTGCCAGCACCGATGTGCCCCGGACAGGGCGTGAAGCTTTCTTT. It yields the protein CASTDVPRTGREAFF.

The chain carries TRBV19 and TRBJ1-2; D is unresolved. Germline values: CDR1 LNHDA, CDR2 SQIVND (reference sequence). The CDR3 totals 14 residues. The V end was cut by 4 bases, the J end by 3 bases, with 12 bases between. CDR3 coding DNA: TGTGCCAGTAGTACGGTCAGCCAGTACTATGGCTACACCTTC. It codes for CASSTVSQYYGYTF. Full variable domain (outside the CDR3, taken from reference TRBV19 and TRBJ1-2): DGGITQSPKYLFRKEGQNVTLSCEQNLNHDAMYWYRQDPGQGLRLIYYSQIVNDFQKGDIAEGYSVSREKKESFPLTVTSAQKNPTAFYLCASSTVSQYYGYTFGSGTRLTVV.